The sequence of this TCR beta chain was determined in a study of cytomegalovirus exposure and HLA in healthy donors (dated by TCRdb to 2017 to 2019). In the study overall: An earlier analysis of 587 of the donors reported 250 to 350 Gb of sequence data and more than 90 million unique TCR beta sequences from roughly 200 million T cells. An early release covering about 600 HLA-typed donors comprised approximately 300 gigabases of sequencing data and tens of millions of unique TCR sequences. Of the approximately 370 genotyped donors, roughly 76% were placed in the genetic ancestry cluster associated with self-reported Caucasian donors. The study aimed to test whether cataloging public T cell receptors could reveal signatures of past pathogen exposure. The T cell repertoires of some 700 subjects were profiled by immunosequencing and related to cytomegalovirus serostatus. A separate validation cohort of 90 to 150 different subjects was used in addition to the approximately 700-subject first cohort. The study combined high-throughput TCR immunosequencing, statistical association of individual TCRs with disease status, and machine learning to predict cytomegalovirus infection status. To study patterns of TCR occurrence, a later analysis re-analyzed previously published TCR beta repertoires from more than 550 donors and added high-resolution HLA genotyping. Rather than drawing on any new phenotypic data, the later analysis identified candidate immune exposures from TCR beta sequences and the way those sequences occurred across donors. An earlier analysis of a few hundred of the donors applied high-throughput TCR beta sequencing to assess whether each TCR beta V gene segment acted as functional or pseudogenic. Donor age, sex, ethnicity and CMV serostatus were compiled together with the repertoire data. A later genetic analysis took genome-wide SNP genotypes for about 55% of the roughly 670 donors and used that subset as a discovery cohort. Every discovery cohort repertoire had been produced on one sequencing platform. Both class I and class II loci were covered by HLA typing, at four-digit resolution. Typing coverage varied by locus: about 620-630 donors for A, B, C, DRB1 and DQB1; approximately 500 for DQA1; approximately 570 for DPA1; some 470 for DPB1. Four to six DR-DQ haplotypes were handled as single units for association and clustering because linkage in the cohort was strong. Across about 380 genotyped donors of the cohort, an average of approximately 240,000 unique TCR beta nucleotide sequences per donor were sequenced, and roughly 17% of those sequences were non-productive.

The germline V gene (reference sequence) gives CDR1 as MNHEY and CDR2 as SMNVEV. The V end loses 6 bases and the J end loses 5 bases, and a stretch of 17 bases separates them. From cysteine to phenylalanine, the CDR3 is 14 amino acids long. Solely the CDR3 DNA is kept, with 42 bases framed from the first base. Regarding this clone: Its binding antigen is unknown. Per-base quality was not reported, and no clone a single base away is much larger than it.

In total, just over 650 healthy bone marrow donors made up the cohort. At the time of sampling, all cohort members were nominally healthy, though unrecorded immune exposures were likely present. The donor was CMV seronegative and belonged to the group of over 350 seronegative cohort members. A peripheral blood sample was provided by each donor, and peripheral blood mononuclear cells were used for TCR beta sequencing. Genomic DNA extraction from the blood cell samples was performed with the Qiagen DNeasy Blood Extraction Kit. General findings and caveats noted by the study authors: Compared with equally common non-associated chains, HLA-associated TCR beta chains in a later analysis were more clonally expanded and had lower generation probabilities. When HLA alleles, especially DR and DQ, strongly co-occurred, TCR associations were difficult to assign to individual alleles. In this cohort, only TCR beta chains were sequenced, and detectable features were limited by the absence of alpha or paired-chain data. Immune exposure information for the cohort was limited to CMV serostatus. In a later analysis, the rate of TCR association differed among HLA loci, with DRB1 alleles having the most associated TCRs and HLA-C alleles having the fewest. The authors suggested that the approach could potentially be generalized to other disease states and immunological phenotypes. Linkage disequilibrium might explain the correlated functional status among segregating V segments, but an unknown experimental factor could not be ruled out. A further reported finding was that TCR beta sequences accurately predicted the HLA-A and HLA-B alleles for most subjects in the first cohort. A few of the identified cytomegalovirus-associated TCR beta chains were confirmed in vitro to be specific for cytomegalovirus antigens. Several of the top co-occurrence clusters appeared to be linked to parvovirus B19, influenza, CMV and Epstein-Barr virus, according to a later analysis. HLA typing was unavailable for some donors at each locus, so association tests used only the typed subset. According to a later genetic analysis, donors in an Asian-associated ancestry cluster had fewer N-insertions in productive TCRs than the approximately 630-donor mean. The 87-base-pair reads could not distinguish some IMGT-functional V segments, including TRBV6-2 and TRBV6-3, so those segments were excluded. In a later analysis, most CMV-associated TCR beta chains were found to appear HLA-restricted, with HLA associations seemingly driven largely by CMV exposure. The classifier was reported to diagnose cytomegalovirus status with high specificity and sensitivity in both the original cohort and the validation cohort. In a later genetic analysis, a missense DCLRE1C variant was associated with V-gene and J-gene trimming of TCR beta chains, and the association was replicated in an independent cohort. Most TCR sequences were seen in very few donors, while some public TCRs were found in many individuals. The earlier analysis of 587 of the donors excluded approximately 17 rarely observed V segments, including chromosome 9 orphons, because counts were too low. Specific HLA alleles were associated with more than 15,000 TCR beta sequences at a false discovery rate of 0.05 in a later analysis. A total of about 180 TCR beta chains were listed by the study as associated with cytomegalovirus. In an earlier analysis of roughly 560 of the donors, most TCR beta V segments were observed in productive rearrangements about 90% or about 30% of the time, broadly matching IMGT annotations. Presence/absence analyses assumed roughly uniform sequencing depth across donors, an assumption that may not hold. A group of highly shared sequence variants was considered likely to be a technical artifact of the sequencing pipeline.

Library preparation employed the immunoSEQ multiplex PCR assay. For the multiplex PCR, a mixture combining 60 forward primers for TCR Vbeta segments and 13 reverse primers for TCR Jbeta segments was used. The CDR3 region of rearranged TCR beta genes was amplified from genomic DNA by a multiplex PCR assay. Amplified TCR beta libraries were sequenced as 87-base-pair reads on the Illumina HiSeq System. Regarding the original processing steps: A later analysis counted some 80 million unique TCR beta chains across the 640 or so repertoires, and some 11 million of these chains were shared by at least two donors. A nearest-neighbor algorithm error-corrected the raw reads and collapsed the reads into unique sequences, merging closely related sequences to remove PCR and sequencing errors. CDR3 sequences were aligned to IMGT reference sequences to assign V, D and J gene segments. For a sequence to be retained, at least a six-nucleotide match to both a V gene segment and a J gene segment was required. Rearrangements were classified as productive when the CDR3 lacked stop codons and remained in frame with V and J, and all other rearrangements were classified as non-productive. Following IMGT convention, CDR3 was defined as the stretch from the second conserved V-encoded cysteine to the conserved J-encoded phenylalanine. Sequences without an unambiguous match to a single V gene segment were excluded from the earlier analysis of approximately 600 of the donors. In an earlier analysis of 587 of the donors, a V segment was called functional when productive rearrangements were above 56.7%, and segregating when the standard deviation between donors exceeded 5%. A statistical classification framework was built for diagnosing cytomegalovirus status from the catalog of TCR beta chain sequences. V and J gene assignment, in a later analysis, came from comparing TCR nucleotide sequences with IMGT/GENE-DB human TR gene sequences. A later analysis assigned CDR3 sequences and most-parsimonious VDJ recombination scenarios with the TCRdist pipeline. A later analysis defined each TCR beta chain by its CDR3 amino acid sequence plus V-gene family, and excluded reads lacking a unique V-gene family. As a way to deal with suspected cross-contamination and a sequencing artifact, a later analysis dropped approximately 570 nucleotide sequences that were highly shared and had low generation probability. In a later analysis, a clonal expansion index for each public chain was calculated from normalized within-repertoire ranks of inferred template counts. In a later analysis, generation probabilities were computed with a VDJ recombination model fitted to out-of-frame rearrangements, and the resulting probabilities were checked against IGoR. In a later analysis, hypergeometric tests were used to score TCR-TCR, TCR-HLA and TCR-CMV co-occurrence, with a repertoire-size bias correction applied to TCR pairs. In a later analysis, false discovery rates were estimated by permuting HLA or CMV assignments 20 times. In a later analysis, co-occurring TCRs were grouped using DBSCAN, with TCRdist sequence similarity added in when clustering inside HLA-allele-positive subsets. Co-occurrence clustering excluded repertoires with fewer than 30,000 or more than 120,000 public chains, plus five with anomalous nucleotide sharing. Held by TCRdb, this immuneACCESS table contains in-frame sequences only and omits some clones. Under half of the omission traces to an unresolved V gene where checked; the cause of the rest is unknown. Clone size and the V and J calls come from that table; the DNA yielded D and trimming. Within this sample are under 150,000 clones, with roughly three quarters of them counted one time only. 1.5% to 2% of the sample belongs to the ten largest clones.

Sequenced material: PBMCs. The origin of this receptor is a woman aged 40-49 years in good health and CMV-seronegative. Recombination connected TRBV27 to TRBJ2-7; a tentative D match to TRBD2 spans 6 bases. The sequenced DNA is TGTGCCAGCAGCTCCTCGGGACTCACCAACGAGCAGTACTTC. This sequence encodes CASSSSGLTNEQYF.